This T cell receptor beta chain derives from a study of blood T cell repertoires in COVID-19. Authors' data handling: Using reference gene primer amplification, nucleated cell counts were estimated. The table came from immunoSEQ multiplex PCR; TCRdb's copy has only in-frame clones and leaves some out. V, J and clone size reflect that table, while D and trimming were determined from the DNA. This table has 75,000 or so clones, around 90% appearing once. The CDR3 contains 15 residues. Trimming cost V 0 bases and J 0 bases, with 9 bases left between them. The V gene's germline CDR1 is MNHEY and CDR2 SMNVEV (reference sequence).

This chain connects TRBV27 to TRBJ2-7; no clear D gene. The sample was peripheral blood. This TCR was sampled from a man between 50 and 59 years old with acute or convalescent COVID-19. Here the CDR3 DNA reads TGTGCCAGCAGTTTATCGGGCGTGAGCTCCTACGAGCAGTACTTC. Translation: CASSLSGVSSYEQYF.